Listed here are 19 T cell receptor beta chains from one sample, sequenced in a study of PD-1 blockade in classical Hodgkin lymphoma. Time point described: newly diagnosed, previously untreated cHL patient sample. Assay used: immunoSEQ multiplex PCR; TCRdb lists only in-frame clones, some missing. This repertoire shows tens of thousands of clones, roughly 91% found once; its top ten account for under 5%. The material sequenced was peripheral blood mononuclear cells (PBMCs). The receptors were gathered from a human donor with classical Hodgkin lymphoma.

The chain has TRBV7-3 and TRBJ2-3; the D gene is possibly TRBD2 (5 bases). Trimming stripped 5 bases from V and 0 bases from J, with 15 bases between. The CDR3 is 16 residues long. Looked up from germline, CDR1 is SGHTA and CDR2 is FQGTGA. CDR3 residues: CASSPGPQRSTDTQYF. CDR3 nucleotide sequence: TGTGCCAGCAGCCCCGGGCCCCAGCGGAGCACAGATACGCAGTATTTT.

The J gene is TRBJ2-1, the V gene TRBV7-8, with 9 bases identical to TRBD2. CDR1 and CDR2 from the germline V gene are SGHVS and FQNEAQ. J gave up 4 bases and V 4 bases, and 5 bases lay outside the gene matches. The CDR3 totals 15 residues. The CDR3 coding sequence is TGTGCCAGCAGCTCATGGACTAGCGAATACAATGAGCAGTTCTTC. Its translation is CASSSWTSEYNEQFF. Together with reference TRBV7-8 and TRBJ2-1, the CDR3 gives the full variable domain: GAGVSQSPRYKVAKRGQDVALRCDPISGHVSLFWYQQALGQGPEFLTYFQNEAQLDKSGLPSDRFFAERPEGSVSTLKIQRTQQEDSAVYLCASSSWTSEYNEQFFGPGTRLTVL.

This clone was detected a few times. The rearrangement joins TRBV7-9 to TRBJ2-2; D unclear. This CDR3 contains 13 residues. From germline, CDR1 is SEHNR and CDR2 FQNEAQ (reference sequence). V dropped 3 bases and J dropped 9 bases, with 11 bases sitting between them. CDR3 nucleotide sequence: TGTGCCAGCAGCTTCCCGGCTGCCCGGGAGCTGTTTTTT. Translating it yields CASSFPAARELFF.

The chain recombines TRBV7-3 with TRBJ2-2; tentative D call: TRBD1 (6 bases). V was pared by 2 bases and J by 7 bases, with 20 bases between. CDR3 size: 17 residues. Germline loops: CDR1 SGHTA, CDR2 FQGTGA. The DNA for the CDR3 is TGTGCCAGCAGCTTACAGCCGACCCAGGGGATCGGCGGGGAGCTGTTTTTT. Protein product: CASSLQPTQGIGGELFF. Full variable domain (outside the CDR3, taken from reference TRBV7-3 and TRBJ2-2): GAGVSQTPSNKVTEKGKYVELRCDPISGHTALYWYRQSLGQGPEFLIYFQGTGAADDSGLPNDRFFAVRPEGSVSTLKIQRTERGDSAVYLCASSLQPTQGIGGELFFGEGSRLTVL.

The chain carries TRBV11-2 and TRBJ1-5, with 7 bases identical to TRBD1. The CDR3 spans 15 residues. Trimming at V came to 5 bases and at J to 5 bases, leaving 9 bases not matched to a gene. Per the germline V gene, CDR1 is SGHAT and CDR2 is FQNNGV. The DNA of the CDR3 is TGTGCCAGCAGCCTAACCACAGGGGCATATCAGCCCCAGCATTTT. Its translation: CASSLTTGAYQPQHF.

The rearrangement uses TRBV27 and TRBJ1-2; tentative D call: TRBD1 (5 bases). V was pared by 5 bases and J by 0 bases, with 34 bases between. This CDR3 is built from 22 residues. Germline V gene sequence: CDR1 MNHEY, CDR2 SMNVEV (reference sequence). The CDR3 here is CASSDLSKWRPLRGDSNYGYTF. DNA for the CDR3: TGTGCCAGCAGTGACCTCTCTAAATGGAGGCCCCTTCGGGGGGACTCTAACTATGGCTACACCTTC.

The V and J genes are TRBV21-1 and TRBJ2-1; the D segment call TRBD2 is taken from the table without a DNA check. TRBV21-1 is an annotated pseudogene. The CDR3 sequence is 20 residues long. Here the CDR3 DNA reads TGTGCCAGCGAGGGGACAGATGGACTAGCGGGCCTGAGCTCCTACAATGAGCAGTTCTTC. Protein sequence: CASEGTDGLAGLSSYNEQFF.

The genes are TRBV29-1 and TRBJ2-7, with D possibly called TRBD1 or TRBD2 (5 bases each). Germline loops: CDR1 SQVTM, CDR2 ANQGSEA. CDR3 size: 12 residues. V shed 0 bases and J shed 10 bases, with 13 bases lying between them. The CDR3 bases are TGCAGCGTTGAAGAGGTCGGGGCAGCCCAGTACTTC. Its protein product is CSVEEVGAAQYF.

CDR3 amino acids: CASSASLGYTF. CDR3 coding DNA: TGCGCCAGCAGCGCCTCCCTGGGCTACACCTTC. The chain couples TRBV4-1 to TRBJ1-2; no definite D call. Trimming left V 5 bases short and J 8 bases short, with 9 bases between. The CDR3 has 11 amino acids. The germline CDR1 and CDR2 sequences are MGHRA and YSYEKL.

The V gene is TRBV28, the J gene TRBJ1-2; the match to TRBD1 covers 8 bases. V shed 6 bases and J 8 bases; nucleotides not matched to a gene: 8. This CDR3 comprises 13 residues. Germline V gene lookup returns CDR1 MDHEN and CDR2 SYDVKM. CDR3 sequence: CASSLAGGGGYTF. CDR3 bases: TGTGCCAGCAGCCTGGCAGGGGGCGGAGGCTACACCTTC.

The rearrangement joins TRBV6-1 to TRBJ2-7; D is uncertain. Looked up from germline, CDR1 is MNHNS and CDR2 is SASEGT. This CDR3 is 16 amino acids long. The ends were cut back, 3 bases at V and 0 bases at J, with 15 bases in the middle. Written as DNA, the CDR3 is TGTGCCAGCAGTGATATATTGCCAGCCCACTCCTACGAGCAGTACTTC. This codes for CASSDILPAHSYEQYF.

In DNA form, the CDR3 reads TGTGCCAGTAGTCAAGACAGGGCTAGCACAGATACGCAGTATTTT. Translation: CASSQDRASTDTQYF. This chain links TRBV19 with TRBJ2-3, with TRBD1 identical over 7 bases. In germline, CDR1 is LNHDA, CDR2 SQIVND (reference sequence). Trimming removed 5 bases from V and 0 bases from J; junction bases left unmatched: 5. This CDR3 is built from 15 residues.

The V gene is TRBV19, the J gene TRBJ1-3; the D is unclear. The CDR3 spans 15 residues. The germline V gene encodes CDR1 LNHDA and CDR2 SQIVND (reference sequence). The V end was cut by 9 bases, the J end by 4 bases, with 19 bases between. For the CDR3, the DNA is TGTGCCAGCGCCACCCATTATGTTAAAGGAAACACCATATATTTT. This translates into CASATHYVKGNTIYF.

On this clone itself: The DNA is left out, because the CDR3 cannot be placed on it with certainty; the CDR3 is given as TCRdb lists it. The chain is built from TRBV28 and TRBJ2-1; whether TRBD2, the table's D call, matches the DNA was not checked. The CDR3 length equals 19 residues, ends included. CDR1 and CDR2 (germline): MDHEN, SYDVKM. This chain's CDR3 is CASSSSGLAGAGSYNEQFF.

The chain couples TRBV19 to TRBJ2-1; 8 bases fit TRBD1. Germline V lookup: CDR1 LNHDA, CDR2 SQIVND (reference sequence). The CDR3 is 14 residues long. Unmatched junction bases numbered 7, after V lost 3 bases and J lost 9 bases. CDR3 sequence reads: CASSIQDRVAEQFF. In DNA form, the CDR3 reads TGTGCCAGTAGTATTCAGGACAGGGTAGCTGAGCAGTTCTTC.

The rearrangement uses TRBV5-1 and TRBJ2-3; D perhaps matches TRBD1 (5 bases). CDR3 length: 15 amino acids. V lost 1 base and J 6 bases, leaving 15 bases between the germline ends. Germline-derived CDR1 and CDR2 are SGHRS and YFSETQ. CDR3 in amino acids: CASSLNQGPRDTQYF. CDR3 bases: TGCGCCAGCAGCTTGAATCAGGGCCCACGGGATACGCAGTATTTT.

The rearrangement joins TRBV6-4 to TRBJ2-7; D not resolved. This CDR3 has 11 amino acids. The germline V and J ends were trimmed by 0 bases and 3 bases, with 0 bases remaining between them. Per the germline V gene, CDR1 is MRHNA and CDR2 is SNTAGT. The CDR3 DNA sequence: TGTGCCAGCAGTGACTCCTACGAGCAGTACGTC. The encoded protein is CASSDSYEQYV.

A single count supports this clone. The chain employs TRBV20-1 and TRBJ2-3; D unclear. V shed 7 bases and J shed 0 bases, with 5 bases lying between them. This CDR3 spans 11 amino acids. Germline V lookup: CDR1 DFQATT, CDR2 SNEGSKA (reference sequence). CDR3 region: CSGSSTDTQYF. CDR3 sequence (DNA): TGCAGTGGCTCTAGCACAGATACGCAGTATTTT.

The J gene is TRBJ2-3, the V gene TRBV7-9; possible D gene TRBD2, 6 bases. The CDR3 loop spans 16 amino acids. Germline CDR1 is SEHNR and CDR2 is FQNEAQ (reference sequence). Trimming took 3 bases from V and 2 from J, leaving 15 bases between them. This CDR3 is CASSFYPGGFTDTQYF. CDR3 DNA sequence: TGTGCCAGCAGCTTCTACCCCGGGGGATTCACAGATACGCAGTATTTT.